Detailed here is one T cell receptor beta chain. A junction end diverges from the germline sequence, so it may reflect a read error. The CDR3 has 15 amino acids. Germline CDR1 MNHEY, CDR2 SVGEGT. The iRepertoire nested amplicon-rescue multiplex PCR amplified TCR alpha and beta CDR3s from RNA. TCRdb itself ran the multiplex PCR reads through MiXCR, one entry per CDR3 protein. The sample yields a few hundred thousand distinct CDR3 sequences, around 45% seen once. These data originate in a study of glioma-infiltrating T cells. Study-wide context: Glioma patients had dexamethasone for six or fewer days before surgery.

The genes are TRBV6-2 or TRBV6-3 and TRBJ2-1; D perhaps matches TRBD2 (6 bases). The sample taken for sequencing was glioma tissue, nonneoplastic brain tissue, or PBMCs (not recorded which). The source is a human donor with low-grade glioma or glioblastoma, undergoing nonglioma brain surgery, or in good health (not recorded which). CDR3 residues: CASTPLATIYNKQFF. The CDR3, as DNA: TGTGCCAGCACCCCGCTAGCGACAATATACAATAAGCAGTTCTTC.